These 11 T cell receptor beta chains share one sample of origin, sequenced in a study of PD-L1 blockade in urothelial cancer. Clones were read by immunoSEQ multiplex PCR, and TCRdb kept only the in-frame ones, dropping some. The sample has approximately 79,000 clones, roughly 87% seen once; the top ten hold 5% to 6%. This specimen consisted of PBMCs, obtained around atezolizumab (anti-PD-L1) treatment. These receptors all come from a woman aged 70-85 years with urothelial cancer.

The chain joins TRBV11-3 to TRBJ2-1; 7 positions agree with TRBD2. This CDR3 has 17 amino acids. Germline V CDR1 and CDR2: SGHNT, YENEEA. V gave up 1 base and J gave up 8 bases; unmatched junction bases: 14. The CDR3 loop is CASSLGVLAGEEDEQFF. DNA for the CDR3: TGTGCCAGCAGCTTAGGCGTTCTCGCGGGAGAAGAGGATGAGCAGTTCTTC.

This chain joins TRBV29-1 and TRBJ1-1; D is perhaps TRBD1 (5 bases). Trimming stripped 3 bases from V and 4 bases from J, with 12 bases between. The V gene's germline CDR1 is SQVTM and CDR2 ANQGSEA. The CDR3 is 13 amino acids. As DNA, the CDR3 is TGCAGCGTTGACAGGGATTTGGGCACTGAAGCTTTCTTT. Protein product: CSVDRDLGTEAFF.

DNA of the CDR3: TGCAGCGTGACAGGGGATAACTATGGCTACACCTTC. Translated: CSVTGDNYGYTF. The chain is built from TRBV29-1 and TRBJ1-2, with 8 bases lining up with TRBD1. Germline V gene lookup returns CDR1 SQVTM and CDR2 ANQGSEA. Trimming cost V 6 bases and J 1 base; bases outside gene matches: 1. The CDR3 has 12 amino acids. Full variable domain (rest looked up from reference TRBV29-1 and TRBJ1-2): SAVISQKPSRDICQRGTSLTIQCQVDSQVTMMFWYRQQPGQSLTLIATANQGSEATYESGFVIDKFPISRPNLTFSTLTVSNMSPEDSSIYLCSVTGDNYGYTFGSGTRLTVV.

V usage is TRBV25-1 and J usage is TRBJ2-7; no clear D. The germline V and J ends were trimmed by 6 bases and 5 bases, with 14 bases remaining between them. The CDR3 is made up of 13 amino acids. Germline CDR1 reads MGHDK; CDR2 reads SYGVNS. CDR3 in DNA: TGTGCCAGCAGGAAACAATATGAGGACGAGCAGTACTTC. Residues: CASRKQYEDEQYF.

The rearrangement links TRBV19 to TRBJ1-2; maybe TRBD1 (6 bases). Trimming stripped 1 base from V and 3 bases from J, with 9 bases between. The V gene's germline CDR1 is LNHDA and CDR2 SQIVND (reference sequence). This CDR3 spans 14 amino acids. The CDR3 is CASSIVGQHYGYTF. The DNA for the CDR3 is TGTGCCAGTAGTATAGTTGGACAGCACTATGGCTACACCTTC.

CDR3 DNA: TGTGCCAGCAGCGAGCGACAGGGTTATCCCGGGGAGCTGTTTTTT. It specifies CASSERQGYPGELFF. The V call is TRBV9, the J call TRBJ2-2; the match to TRBD1 covers 7 bases. CDR3 size: 15 residues. CDR1 is SGDLS and CDR2 is YYNGEE in the germline V gene. V lost 3 bases, J lost 6 bases, and 8 bases stayed unmatched.

This clone occurred once. The rearrangement joins TRBV4-2 to TRBJ2-3; 10 bases match TRBD2. The CDR3 is 16 amino acids. Germline loops: CDR1 LGHNA, CDR2 YNFKEQ. With V trimmed by 1 base and J by 2 bases, 3 bases remained unmatched. The CDR3 DNA sequence: TGTGCCAGCAGCCAAGTACTAGCGGGGACCACAGATACGCAGTATTTT. Amino acid sequence: CASSQVLAGTTDTQYF.

This chain connects TRBV4-2 to TRBJ1-2; no firm D call. CDR1 LGHNA and CDR2 YNFKEQ come from the germline V gene. Trimming left V 5 bases short and J 8 bases short, with 18 bases between. The CDR3 runs to 14 residues. CDR3 protein: CASSSRDIVPGYTF. CDR3 bases: TGTGCCAGCAGCAGTAGAGACATTGTGCCGGGCTACACCTTC.

This chain uses TRBV14 with TRBJ2-1; D remains unclear. Trimming pared 4 bases from V and 10 bases from J, leaving 14 bases between. The V gene's germline CDR1 is SGHDN and CDR2 FVKESK. CDR3 size: 13 residues. The CDR3 DNA sequence: TGTGCCAGCAGCCTTTCACCCGGGTCCGAGCAGTTCTTC. Its translation: CASSLSPGSEQFF.

The V and J genes are TRBV7-8 and TRBJ2-7, with D hard to call. The CDR3 runs 14 residues. The ends were cut back, 3 bases at V and 0 bases at J, with 9 bases in the middle. Germline V gene lookup returns CDR1 SGHVS and CDR2 FQNEAQ. CDR3 protein: CASSLAVPSYEQYF. CDR3 bases: TGTGCCAGCAGCTTGGCAGTCCCCTCCTACGAGCAGTACTTC.

The chain has TRBV5-6 and TRBJ2-3; TRBD2 aligns across 12 bases. Trimming took 4 bases from V and 0 from J; bases not matched to a gene: 3. The germline gives CDR1 SGHDT, CDR2 YYEEEE. CDR3 length equals 16 residues. DNA for the CDR3: TGTGCCAGCAGCCCTGGGACTAGCGGGAGCACAGATACGCAGTATTTT. It codes for CASSPGTSGSTDTQYF.